This T cell receptor beta chain was recovered during a study of OX40 agonist ivuxolimab in advanced cancers. This CDR3 has 14 amino acids. CDR1 is SGHAT, CDR2 FQNNGV, per germline. Losses at the gene ends were 6 bases for V and 4 bases for J; bases not matched to a gene: 5. Sequencing was performed with immunoSEQ multiplex PCR; in TCRdb, only in-frame clones are kept and a portion is missing. The top ten hold around 1.1% of the sample, which has approximately 94,000 clones, around 80% seen once. This chain connects TRBV11-2 to TRBJ2-2, with 7 bases fitting TRBD1. The TCR comes from an adult with an advanced solid tumor such as melanoma, head and neck, liver or kidney cancer. The sample was CD4+ or CD8+ T cells sorted from blood, taken in a trial of the OX40 agonist ivuxolimab. CDR3 residues: CASRPTGATGELFF. For the CDR3, the DNA is TGTGCCAGCAGGCCTACAGGGGCCACCGGGGAGCTGTTTTTT.